This T cell receptor (beta chain) derives from a study of T cell repertoires and HLA-DP antigens. Study in general: In vitro CD4+ alloreactivity was against HeLa-presented HLA-DP. Donors were two male and one female, aged 18-to-29 to 60-to-69.

Assay: immunoSEQ multiplex PCR; the TCRdb copy retains only in-frame clones and omits some. The repertoire includes 85,000 to 90,000 clones, about nine tenths of them detected once, and about 1.7% sits in the top ten. Per the germline V gene, CDR1 is GTSNPN and CDR2 is SVGIG (reference sequence). The CDR3 extends over 12 amino acids. V lost 7 bases to trimming and J lost 0 bases, with 9 bases between them. On this clone itself: The antigen remains undetermined.

Untouched CD4+ T cells were bead-isolated at roughly 98% purity. Study-level findings and limits: Previously undetected clones averaged around 40% and 50% against the two alleles respectively.

This receptor was identified in a man aged 50 to 60 in good health and CMV-seronegative. The genes are TRBV30 and TRBJ1-1, with a weak D call TRBD1 (6 bases). The specimen was CD4+ T cells from PBMCs. CDR3 in amino acids: CASTGMNTEAFF. CDR3 coding DNA: TGTGCCTCGACAGGTATGAACACTGAAGCTTTCTTT. Filled out from reference TRBV30 and TRBJ1-1, the complete variable domain reads SQTIHQWPATLVQPVGSPLSLECTVEGTSNPNLYWYRQAAGRGLQLLFYSVGIGQISSEVPQNLSASRPQDRQFILSSKKLLLSDSGFYLCASTGMNTEAFFGQGTRLTVV.